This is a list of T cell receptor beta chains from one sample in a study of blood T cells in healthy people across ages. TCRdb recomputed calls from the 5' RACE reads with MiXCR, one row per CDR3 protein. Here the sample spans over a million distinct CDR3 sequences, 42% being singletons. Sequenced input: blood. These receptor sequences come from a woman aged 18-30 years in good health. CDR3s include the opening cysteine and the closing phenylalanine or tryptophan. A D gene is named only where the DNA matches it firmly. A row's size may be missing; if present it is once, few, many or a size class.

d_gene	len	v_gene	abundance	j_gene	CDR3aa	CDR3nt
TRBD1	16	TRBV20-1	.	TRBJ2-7	CSASGLDRGNGYEQYF	TGCAGTGCTAGCGGTCTCGACAGGGGGAATGGCTACGAGCAGTACTTC
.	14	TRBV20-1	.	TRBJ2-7	CSAGKKAGADEQYF	TGCAGTGCTGGTAAAAAGGCAGGGGCGGACGAGCAGTACTTC
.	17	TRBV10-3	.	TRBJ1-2	CAISESGRTVPNYGYTF	TGTGCCATCAGTGAGTCTGGGAGAACGGTCCCTAACTATGGCTACACCTTC
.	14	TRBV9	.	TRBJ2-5	CASSREIYQETQYF	TGTGCCAGCTCCCGTGAGATCTACCAAGAGACCCAGTACTTC
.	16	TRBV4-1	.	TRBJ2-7	CASSQDARPTYNEQYF	TGCGCCAGCAGCCAAGACGCGAGGCCTACTTACAATGAGCAGTACTTC
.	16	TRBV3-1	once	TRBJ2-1	CASSHRDTGAHNEQFF	TGTGCCAGCAGCCACCGGGACACCGGGGCCCACAATGAGCAGTTCTTC
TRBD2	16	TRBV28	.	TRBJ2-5	CASSLPRPSGSETQYF	TGTGCCAGCAGTTTACCCCGACCTAGCGGGAGTGAGACCCAGTACTTC
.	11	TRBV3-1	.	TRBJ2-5	CASSQGFPQYF	TGTGCCAGCAGCCAAGGCTTTCCCCAGTACTTC
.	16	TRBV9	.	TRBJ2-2	CASSVGGQMNTGELFF	TGTGCCAGCAGCGTAGGGGGCCAGATGAACACCGGGGAGCTGTTTTTT
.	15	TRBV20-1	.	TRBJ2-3	CSALGTGTSTDTQYF	TGCAGTGCGCTGGGTACGGGGACTAGCACAGATACGCAGTATTTT
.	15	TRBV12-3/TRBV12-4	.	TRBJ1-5	CASSPGALGNQPQHF	TGTGCCAGCAGCCCCGGGGCTCTGGGCAATCAGCCCCAGCATTTT
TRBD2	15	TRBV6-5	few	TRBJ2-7	CASSRPGLAGNEQYF	TGTGCCAGCAGTCGCCCGGGACTAGCGGGAAACGAGCAGTACTTC
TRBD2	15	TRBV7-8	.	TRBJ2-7	CASSRTSGRYDEQYF	TGTGCCAGCAGCAGGACTAGCGGGAGGTACGACGAGCAGTACTTC
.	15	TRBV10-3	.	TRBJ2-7	CAISDPGRSIYEQYF	TGTGCCATCAGTGATCCGGGACGGAGTATCTACGAGCAGTACTTC
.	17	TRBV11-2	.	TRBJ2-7	CASSLDNGGASSYEQYF	TGTGCCAGCAGCTTAGATAACGGGGGTGCTAGCTCCTACGAGCAGTACTTC
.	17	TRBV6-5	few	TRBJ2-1	CASSYLQGGIGSPEQFF	TGTGCCAGCAGTTACTTGCAGGGGGGGATTGGGTCTCCTGAGCAGTTCTTC
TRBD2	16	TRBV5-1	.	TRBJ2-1	CASLVGTSGGANEQFF	TGCGCCAGCCTAGTGGGGACTAGCGGGGGGGCCAATGAGCAGTTCTTC
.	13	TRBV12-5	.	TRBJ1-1	CASGNSGNTEAFF	TGTGCTAGTGGGAATTCAGGGAACACTGAAGCTTTCTTT
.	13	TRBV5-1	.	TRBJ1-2	CASSLAGACGYTF	TGCGCCAGCAGCTTGGCTGGGGCCTGTGGCTACACCTTC
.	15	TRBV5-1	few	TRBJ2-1	CASSFDGRSYNEQFF	TGCGCCAGCAGCTTCGACGGTCGATCCTACAATGAGCAGTTCTTC
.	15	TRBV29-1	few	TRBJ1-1	CSVEDGPGKNTEAFF	TGCAGCGTTGAAGATGGGCCCGGAAAGAACACTGAAGCTTTCTTT
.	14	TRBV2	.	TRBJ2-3	CATNLRTSTDTQYF	TGTGCCACTAACCTGAGGACTAGCACAGATACGCAGTATTTT
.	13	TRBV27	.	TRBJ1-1	CASSLNPGTEAFF	TGTGCCAGCAGTTTAAACCCGGGCACTGAAGCTTTCTTT
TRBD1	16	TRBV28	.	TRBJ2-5	CASSPDRGMDQETQYF	TGTGCCAGCAGCCCGGACAGGGGGATGGACCAAGAGACCCAGTACTTC
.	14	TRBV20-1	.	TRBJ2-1	CSARDRFSYNEQFF	TGCAGTGCTAGAGATCGGTTTTCCTACAATGAGCAGTTCTTC
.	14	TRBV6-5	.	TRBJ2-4	CASSAQGLLNIQYF	TGTGCCAGCAGTGCCCAGGGACTGTTAAACATTCAGTACTTC
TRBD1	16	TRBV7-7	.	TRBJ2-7	CASSLTDRAVYNEQYF	TGTGCTAGCAGCTTAACGGACAGGGCCGTCTACAATGAGCAGTACTTC
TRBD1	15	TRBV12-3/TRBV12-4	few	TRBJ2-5	CASALSGTAQETQYF	TGTGCCAGCGCTCTCTCCGGGACAGCGCAAGAGACCCAGTACTTC
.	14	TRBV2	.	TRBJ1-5	CASTLWGPNQPQHF	TGTGCCAGCACCCTTTGGGGCCCCAATCAGCCCCAGCATTTT
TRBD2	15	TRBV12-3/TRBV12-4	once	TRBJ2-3	CASRRLAVNTDAEYF	TGTGCCAGCAGACGACTAGCGGTGAATACAGATGCGGAGTATTTT
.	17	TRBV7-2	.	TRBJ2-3	CASSLALSSPGTETQYF	TGTGCCAGCAGCTTAGCGCTAAGTAGCCCAGGCACAGAGACGCAGTATTTT
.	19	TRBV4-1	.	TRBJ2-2	CASSQDPGASLQGTGELFF	TGCGCCAGCAGCCAAGACCCTGGGGCTAGCCTCCAGGGGACCGGGGAGCTGTTTTTT
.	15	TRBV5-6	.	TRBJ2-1	CASSFPPREYNEQFF	TGTGCCAGCAGCTTTCCTCCCCGGGAATACAATGAGCAGTTCTTC
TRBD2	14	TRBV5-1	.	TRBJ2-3	CASSSVAGADTQYF	TGCGCCAGCAGCTCAGTAGCGGGGGCCGATACGCAGTATTTT
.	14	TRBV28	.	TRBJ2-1	CASSLVVTLNEQFF	TGTGCCAGCAGTTTGGTAGTAACCCTCAATGAGCAGTTCTTC
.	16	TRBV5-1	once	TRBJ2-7	CASSLDWTTISYEQYF	TGCGCCAGCAGCTTGGATTGGACAACGATCTCCTACGAGCAGTACTTC
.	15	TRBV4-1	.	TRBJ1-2	CASSQEGEQTKGYTF	TGCGCCAGCAGCCAAGAGGGGGAACAGACAAAAGGCTACACCTTC
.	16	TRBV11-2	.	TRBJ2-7	CASSLELVWTYNEQYF	TGTGCCAGCAGCTTAGAACTAGTCTGGACCTACAATGAGCAGTACTTC
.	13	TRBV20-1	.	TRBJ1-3	CSASPGSGATIYF	TGCAGTGCTAGCCCCGGCAGTGGGGCCACCATATATTTT
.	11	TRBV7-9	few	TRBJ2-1	CASEAYNEQFF	TGTGCCAGCGAGGCCTACAATGAGCAGTTCTTC
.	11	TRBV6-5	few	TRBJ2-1	CASLYESEQFF	TGTGCCAGCCTGTACGAGTCTGAGCAGTTCTTC
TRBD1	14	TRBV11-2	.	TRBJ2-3	CASSLGTGTADQYF	TGTGCCAGCAGCTTAGGGACCGGGACAGCGGATCAGTATTTT
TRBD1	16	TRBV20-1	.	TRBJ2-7	CSARDIIGDRTYEQYF	TGCAGTGCTAGAGATATAATAGGGGACAGGACATACGAGCAGTACTTC
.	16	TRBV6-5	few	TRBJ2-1	CASSRKLTSSYNEQFF	TGTGCCAGCAGTCGAAAACTGACTAGCTCCTACAATGAGCAGTTCTTC
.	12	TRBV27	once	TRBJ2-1	CASSLMGETQFF	TGTGCCAGCAGTTTAATGGGGGAGACCCAGTTCTTC
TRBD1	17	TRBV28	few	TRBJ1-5	CASGGTGGAPSNQPQHF	TGTGCCAGCGGCGGGACAGGGGGCGCCCCCTCGAATCAGCCCCAGCATTTT
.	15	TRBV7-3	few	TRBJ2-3	CASSSAPSRADTQYF	TGTGCCAGCAGCTCCGCCCCTAGTCGGGCAGATACGCAGTATTTT
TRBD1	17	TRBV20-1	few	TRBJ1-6	CSARGGDRGSYNSPLHF	TGCAGTGCTAGGGGGGGTGACAGGGGATCCTATAATTCACCCCTCCACTTT
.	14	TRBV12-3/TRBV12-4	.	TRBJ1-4	CASSPGRKNEKLFF	TGTGCCAGCAGTCCCGGACGTAAGAATGAAAAACTGTTTTTT
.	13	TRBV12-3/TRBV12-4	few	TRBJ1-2	CASSLITNYGYTF	TGTGCCAGCAGCTTAATTACTAACTATGGCTACACCTTC